This paragraph covers one T cell receptor (beta chain) sequence. Its antigen is currently unknown. The assay was immunoSEQ multiplex PCR, and TCRdb's table has in-frame clones only and misses some. The sample lists some 15,000 clones, over 80% seen once, with approximately 6.2% in the top ten. Noted time point: newly diagnosed, previously untreated cHL patient sample. From thawed PBMCs, CD8+ T cells were isolated by magnetic negative selection. The sample originates from a study of PD-1 blockade in classical Hodgkin lymphoma. Findings of the study overall: Although disease activity or prior therapy may be involved, causes of the repertoire differences remain undefined.

The CDR3 sequence is 15 residues long. Trimming pared 5 bases from V and 5 bases from J, leaving 15 bases between. CDR1 and CDR2 from the germline V gene are LNHNV and YYDKDF (reference sequence). V is TRBV15 and J is TRBJ2-2; D possibly corresponds to TRBD1 (5 bases). This clonotype was sampled from a human donor with classical Hodgkin lymphoma. The specimen sequenced was CD8+ T cells from blood. The CDR3 DNA is TGTGCCACCAGCGGAAGCGACAGCGAAACCGGGGAGCTGTTTTTT. The encoded protein is CATSGSDSETGELFF.